A single sample gave rise to the 3 T cell receptor beta chains below, sequenced in a study of blood T cell repertoires in COVID-19. Here immunoSEQ multiplex PCR was the method, and the copy in TCRdb shows in-frame clones only, minus some. The sample lists 250,000 to 350,000 clones; about 89% were seen once. Sequenced material: PBMCs or T cells enriched from blood (not recorded which). These receptors all come from a woman in her twenties or thirties who had recovered from COVID-19.

This rearrangement joins TRBV18 to TRBJ1-5; D remains unclear. The V end was cut by 3 bases, the J end by 12 bases, with 6 bases between. The CDR3 consists of 10 residues. Germline loops: CDR1 KGHSH, CDR2 LQKENI. The CDR3 loop is CASSPPGQHF. The CDR3 DNA is TGTGCCAGCTCACCTCCGGGCCAGCATTTT.

CDR3 in DNA: TGTGCCAGCACCCTCGGCGGGGGGCTCAGCTCCTACAATGAGCAGTTCTTC. It yields the protein CASTLGGGLSSYNEQFF. The gene calls are TRBV11-2 and TRBJ2-1, with 8 bases identical to TRBD2. Germline V CDR1 and CDR2: SGHAT, FQNNGV. J was trimmed by 0 bases and V by 7 bases; bases with no gene match: 11. This CDR3 has 17 residues.

The chain has TRBV2 and TRBJ1-4, with TRBD1 matching over 8 bases. The J segment lost 0 bases and the V segment lost 6 bases, leaving 3 bases of the junction unmatched. Germline V lookup: CDR1 SNHLY, CDR2 FYNNEI. This CDR3 region has 15 residues. The CDR3 DNA sequence: TGTGCCAGCAGGGACAGGGTCTCAACTAATGAAAAACTGTTTTTT. Translated: CASRDRVSTNEKLFF. The full variable domain, rest sourced from reference TRBV2 and TRBJ1-4, is EPEVTQTPSHQVTQMGQEVILRCVPISNHLYFYWYRQILGQKVEFLVSFYNNEISEKSEIFDDQFSVERPDGSNFTLKIRSTKLEDSAMYFCASRDRVSTNEKLFFGSGTQLSVL.